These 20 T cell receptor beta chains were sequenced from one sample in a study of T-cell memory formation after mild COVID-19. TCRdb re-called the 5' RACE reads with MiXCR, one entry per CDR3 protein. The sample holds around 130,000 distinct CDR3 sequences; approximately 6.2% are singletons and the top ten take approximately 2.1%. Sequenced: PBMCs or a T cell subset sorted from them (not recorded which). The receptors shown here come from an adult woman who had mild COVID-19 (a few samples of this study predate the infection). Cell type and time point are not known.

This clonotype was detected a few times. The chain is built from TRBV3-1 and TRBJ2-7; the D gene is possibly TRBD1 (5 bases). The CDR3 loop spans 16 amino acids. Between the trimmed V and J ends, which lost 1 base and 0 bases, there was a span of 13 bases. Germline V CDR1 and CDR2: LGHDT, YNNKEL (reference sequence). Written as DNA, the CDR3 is TGTGCCAGCAGCCAAGGGACAAAAACCCGCTCCTACGAGCAGTACTTC. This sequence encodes CASSQGTKTRSYEQYF.

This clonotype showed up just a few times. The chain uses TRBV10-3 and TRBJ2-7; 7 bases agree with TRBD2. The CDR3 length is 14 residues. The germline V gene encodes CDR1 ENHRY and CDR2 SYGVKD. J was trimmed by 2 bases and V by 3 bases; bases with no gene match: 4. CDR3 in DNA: TGTGCCATCAGTGACGGGACTAAGGCCTACGAGCAGTACTTC. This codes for CAISDGTKAYEQYF.

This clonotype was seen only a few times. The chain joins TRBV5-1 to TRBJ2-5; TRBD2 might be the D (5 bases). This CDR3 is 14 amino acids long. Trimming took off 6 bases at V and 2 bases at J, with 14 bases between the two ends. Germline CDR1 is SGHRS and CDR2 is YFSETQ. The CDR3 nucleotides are TGCGCCAGCACGGACCCACGGGATCAAGAGACCCAGTACTTC. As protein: CASTDPRDQETQYF.

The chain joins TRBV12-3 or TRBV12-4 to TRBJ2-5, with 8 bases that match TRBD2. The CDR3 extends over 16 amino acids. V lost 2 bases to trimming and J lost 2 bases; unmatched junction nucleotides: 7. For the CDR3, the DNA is TGTGCCAGCAGTTTACCGGGACTAGGAAAACAAGAGACCCAGTACTTC. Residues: CASSLPGLGKQETQYF.

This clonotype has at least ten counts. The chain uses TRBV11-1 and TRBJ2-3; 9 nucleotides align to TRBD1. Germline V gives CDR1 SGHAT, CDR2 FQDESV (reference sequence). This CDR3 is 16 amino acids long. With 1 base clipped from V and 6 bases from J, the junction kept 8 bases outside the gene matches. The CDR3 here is CASSLGDATGGDTQYF. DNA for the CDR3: TGTGCCAGCAGCTTAGGGGACGCAACAGGGGGCGATACGCAGTATTTT.

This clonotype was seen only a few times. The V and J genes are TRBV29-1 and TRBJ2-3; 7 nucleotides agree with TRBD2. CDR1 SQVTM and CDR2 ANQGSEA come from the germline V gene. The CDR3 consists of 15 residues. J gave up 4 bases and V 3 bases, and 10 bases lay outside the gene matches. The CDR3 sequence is CSVDRRRGYADTQYF. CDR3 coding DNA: TGCAGCGTTGATAGGCGGCGGGGGTACGCAGATACGCAGTATTTT.

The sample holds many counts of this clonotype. For the CDR3, the DNA is TGCAGCGTTTCGAGAAGCGGAGAGCAGTTCTTC. This sequence encodes CSVSRSGEQFF. The chain uses TRBV29-1 and TRBJ2-1; tentatively, D is TRBD2 (5 bases). V lost 5 bases and J 10 bases, leaving 12 bases between the germline ends. The CDR3 length is 11 residues. Germline V gene data show CDR1 as SQVTM and CDR2 as ANQGSEA.

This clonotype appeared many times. As DNA, the CDR3 is TGTGCCATCAGTGGGTCTCGGAGTACCTACGAGCAGTACTTC. It is translated as CAISGSRSTYEQYF. The chain combines TRBV10-3 with TRBJ2-7; D gene unclear. The CDR3 runs 14 residues. Germline CDR1 is ENHRY and CDR2 is SYGVKD. V was trimmed by 4 bases and J by 2 bases, leaving 12 bases between them.

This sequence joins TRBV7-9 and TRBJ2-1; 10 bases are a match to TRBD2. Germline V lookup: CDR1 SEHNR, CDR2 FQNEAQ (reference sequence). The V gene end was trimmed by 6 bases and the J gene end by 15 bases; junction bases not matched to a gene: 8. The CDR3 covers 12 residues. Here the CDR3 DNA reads TGTGCCAGCAGTCTACTAGCGGGACATCCGTTCTTC. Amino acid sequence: CASSLLAGHPFF.

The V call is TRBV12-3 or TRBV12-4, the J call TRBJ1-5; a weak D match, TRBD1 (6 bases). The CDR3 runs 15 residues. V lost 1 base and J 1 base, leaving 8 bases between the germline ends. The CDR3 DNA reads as TGTGCCAGCAGTTTAGGGGGGCAGAGCAATCAGCCCCAGCATTTT. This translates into CASSLGGQSNQPQHF.

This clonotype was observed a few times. The CDR3 here is CASSQEYPGATGEAFF. The CDR3 DNA follows: TGCGCCAGCAGCCAAGAGTATCCAGGAGCGACAGGTGAAGCTTTCTTT. This chain uses TRBV4-3 with TRBJ1-1; a possible D gene is TRBD1 (6 bases). From germline, CDR1 is LGHNA and CDR2 YSLEER. The CDR3 contains 16 residues. The V and J ends lost 0 bases and 7 bases respectively, with 18 bases between them.

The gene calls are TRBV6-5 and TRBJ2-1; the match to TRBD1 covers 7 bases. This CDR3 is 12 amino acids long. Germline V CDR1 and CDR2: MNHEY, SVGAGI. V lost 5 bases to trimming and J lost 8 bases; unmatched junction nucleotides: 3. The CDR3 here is CASSIRGYEQFF. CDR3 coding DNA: TGTGCCAGCAGTATCAGGGGGTATGAGCAGTTCTTC.

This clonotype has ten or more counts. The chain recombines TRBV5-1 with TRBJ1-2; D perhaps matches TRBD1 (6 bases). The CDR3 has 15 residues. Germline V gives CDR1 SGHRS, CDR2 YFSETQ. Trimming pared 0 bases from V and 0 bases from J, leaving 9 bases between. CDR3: CASSLGGTTNYGYTF. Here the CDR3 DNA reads TGCGCCAGCAGCTTGGGCGGGACAACTAACTATGGCTACACCTTC.

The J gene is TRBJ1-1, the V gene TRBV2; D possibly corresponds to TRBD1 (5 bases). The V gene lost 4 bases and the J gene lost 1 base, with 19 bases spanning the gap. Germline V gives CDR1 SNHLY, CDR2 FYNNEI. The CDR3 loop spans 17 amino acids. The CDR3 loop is CASSVPGRTLGNTEAFF. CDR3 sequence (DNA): TGTGCCAGCAGTGTGCCGGGACGGACTCTTGGGAACACTGAAGCTTTCTTT.

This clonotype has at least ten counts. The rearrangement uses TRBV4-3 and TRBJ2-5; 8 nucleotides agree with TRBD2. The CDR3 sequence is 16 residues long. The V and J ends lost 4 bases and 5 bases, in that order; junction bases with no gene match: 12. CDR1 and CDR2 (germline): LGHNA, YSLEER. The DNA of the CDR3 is TGCGCCAGCAGCCCGAGTGCGGGGGGCATGGGGGAGACCCAGTACTTC. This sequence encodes CASSPSAGGMGETQYF.

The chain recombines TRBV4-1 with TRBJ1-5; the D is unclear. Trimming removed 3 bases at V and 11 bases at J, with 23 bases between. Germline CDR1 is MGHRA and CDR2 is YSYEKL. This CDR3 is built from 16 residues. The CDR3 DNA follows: TGCGCCAGCAGCCATGGCCGAGGGTCGGAGTTCGGGGCCCAGCATTTT. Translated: CASSHGRGSEFGAQHF.

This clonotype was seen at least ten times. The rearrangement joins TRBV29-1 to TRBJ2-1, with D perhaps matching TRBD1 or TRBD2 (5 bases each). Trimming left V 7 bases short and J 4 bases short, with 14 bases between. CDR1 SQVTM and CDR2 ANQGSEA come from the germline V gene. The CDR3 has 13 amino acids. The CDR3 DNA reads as TGCAGCGGTGGCCTGGGACGGTACAATGAGCAGTTCTTC. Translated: CSGGLGRYNEQFF.

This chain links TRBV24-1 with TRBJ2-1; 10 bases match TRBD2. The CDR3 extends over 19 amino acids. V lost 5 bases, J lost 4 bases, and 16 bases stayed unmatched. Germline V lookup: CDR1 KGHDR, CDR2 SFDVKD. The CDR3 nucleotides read TGTGCCACCAGTGCCCTAAACAACTTACTAGCGGGATCATACAATGAGCAGTTCTTC. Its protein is CATSALNNLLAGSYNEQFF.

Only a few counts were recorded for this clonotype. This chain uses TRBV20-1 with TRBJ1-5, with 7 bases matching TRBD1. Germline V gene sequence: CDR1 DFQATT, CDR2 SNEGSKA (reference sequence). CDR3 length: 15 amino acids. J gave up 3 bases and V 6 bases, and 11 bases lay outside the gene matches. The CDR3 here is CSATTGNGLNQPQHF. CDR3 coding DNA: TGCAGTGCCACGACAGGGAACGGCCTCAATCAGCCCCAGCATTTT.

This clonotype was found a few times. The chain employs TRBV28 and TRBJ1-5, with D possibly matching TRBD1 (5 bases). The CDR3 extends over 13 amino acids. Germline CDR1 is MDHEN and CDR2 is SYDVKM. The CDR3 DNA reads TGTGCGGGGGGAGGCAAGTCAAATCAGCCCCAGCATTTT. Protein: CAGGGKSNQPQHF.